Below, one T cell receptor (beta chain) is given with its context. This specimen comes from a study of blood T cell repertoires in COVID-19. Original data processing: Scientists estimated how many nucleated cells there were by amplifying reference gene primers. Measured with immunoSEQ multiplex PCR; TCRdb has only the in-frame clones, and not every one. That table is the source of V, J and clone size, and D and trimming were worked out from the DNA. The sample holds fewer than 450,000 clones; under 95% are singletons and the top ten take under 3.5%. Trimming removed 3 bases from V and 5 bases from J; junction bases left unmatched: 7. Germline V lookup: CDR1 SGHVS, CDR2 FNYEAQ. The CDR3 runs to 15 residues.

The sequenced sample was peripheral blood. J is TRBJ2-1 and V is TRBV7-6, with 7 nucleotides matching TRBD2. The clonotype was recovered from a woman aged 18-29 years who had recovered from COVID-19. The CDR3 here is CASSFGGRPDNEQFF. DNA of the CDR3: TGTGCCAGCAGCTTCGGCGGGAGACCAGACAATGAGCAGTTCTTC.